The present T cell receptor beta chain was sequenced within a study of CD8 T cells in Susac syndrome. Study-level findings and limits: Only a relatively small number of individuals were included in the TCR sequencing and HLA analysis.

This clonotype has a handful of counts. Its antigen is undetermined. The authors carried out high-throughput sequencing of TCR beta. They applied it to CD8+ and CD4+ T cells obtained from blood. Negative isolation was used for CD8+ and CD4+ T cells and FACS enrichment for TEMRA cells. Germline CDR1 reads SEHNR; CDR2 reads FQNEAQ (reference sequence). The CDR3 has 12 residues. The V end was cut by 3 bases, the J end by 2 bases, with 5 bases between. RNA totalling roughly 0.45 to 1 ug underwent reverse transcription with random hexamers. Amplification of TCR beta CDR3 was carried out by immunoSEQ multiplex PCR, which covered 54 Vbeta and 13 Jbeta segments. One entry per CDR3 protein, called by TCRdb with MiXCR from the immunoSEQ multiplex PCR reads. The sample has about 120,000 distinct CDR3 sequences, about nine tenths seen once; the top ten hold around 0.15%.

Material for sequencing was CD4+ T cells from PBMCs. The chain employs TRBV7-9 and TRBJ2-7; D not certain. This clonotype originated in a human donor in good health. The DNA for the CDR3 is TGTGCCAGCAGCTTGAGTCCCTACGAGCAGTACTTC. Translation gives CASSLSPYEQYF. Full variable domain (outside the CDR3, taken from reference TRBV7-9 and TRBJ2-7): DTGVSQNPRHKITKRGQNVTFRCDPISEHNRLYWYRQTLGQGPEFLTYFQNEAQLEKSRLLSDRFSAERPKGSFSTLEIQRTEQGDSAMYLCASSLSPYEQYFGPGTRLTVT.